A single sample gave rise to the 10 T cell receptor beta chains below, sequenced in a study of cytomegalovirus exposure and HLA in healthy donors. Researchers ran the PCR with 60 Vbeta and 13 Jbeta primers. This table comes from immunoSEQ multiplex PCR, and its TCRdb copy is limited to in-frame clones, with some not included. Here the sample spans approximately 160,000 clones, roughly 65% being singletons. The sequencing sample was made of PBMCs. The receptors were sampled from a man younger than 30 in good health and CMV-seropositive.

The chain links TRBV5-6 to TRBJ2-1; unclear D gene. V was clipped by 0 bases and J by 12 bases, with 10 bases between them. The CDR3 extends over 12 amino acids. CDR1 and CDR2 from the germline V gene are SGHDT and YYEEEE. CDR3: CASSLEAAWQFF. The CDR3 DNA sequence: TGTGCCAGCAGCTTGGAGGCGGCGTGGCAGTTCTTC. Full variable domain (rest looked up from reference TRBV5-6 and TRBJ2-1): DAGVTQSPTHLIKTRGQQVTLRCSPKSGHDTVSWYQQALGQGPQFIFQYYEEEERQRGNFPDRFSGHQFPNYSSELNVNALLLGDSALYLCASSLEAAWQFFGPGTRLTVL.

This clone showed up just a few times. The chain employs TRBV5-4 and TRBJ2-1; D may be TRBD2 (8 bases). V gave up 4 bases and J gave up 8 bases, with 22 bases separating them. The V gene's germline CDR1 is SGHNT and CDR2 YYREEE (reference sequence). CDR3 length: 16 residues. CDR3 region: CASSALRGGQGDEQFF. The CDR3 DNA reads TGTGCCAGCAGCGCTTTACGGGGGGGCCAGGGGGATGAGCAGTTCTTC.

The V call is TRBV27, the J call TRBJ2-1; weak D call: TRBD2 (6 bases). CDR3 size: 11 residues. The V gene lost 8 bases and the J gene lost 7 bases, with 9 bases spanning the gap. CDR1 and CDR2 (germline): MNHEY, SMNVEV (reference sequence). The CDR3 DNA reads TGTGCCAGCTGGGCGGGGAATGAGCAGTTCTTC. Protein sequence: CASWAGNEQFF.

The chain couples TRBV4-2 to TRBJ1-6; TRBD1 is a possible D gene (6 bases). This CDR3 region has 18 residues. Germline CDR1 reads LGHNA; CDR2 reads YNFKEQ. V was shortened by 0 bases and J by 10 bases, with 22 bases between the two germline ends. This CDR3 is CASSQDRASGTMGSPLHF. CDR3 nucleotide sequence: TGTGCCAGCAGCCAAGACCGAGCGTCGGGGACAATGGGGTCACCCCTCCACTTT.

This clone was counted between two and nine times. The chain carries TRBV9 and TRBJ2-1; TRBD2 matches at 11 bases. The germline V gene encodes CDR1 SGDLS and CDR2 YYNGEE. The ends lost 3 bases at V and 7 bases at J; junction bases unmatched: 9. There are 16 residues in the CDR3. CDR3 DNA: TGTGCCAGCAGCGAGTTAGCGGGGGGGCCGTCTAATGAGCAGTTCTTC. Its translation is CASSELAGGPSNEQFF. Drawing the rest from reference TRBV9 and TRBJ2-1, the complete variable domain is DSGVTQTPKHLITATGQRVTLRCSPRSGDLSVYWYQQSLDQGLQFLIQYYNGEERAKGNILERFSAQQFPDLHSELNLSSLELGDSALYFCASSELAGGPSNEQFFGPGTRLTVL.

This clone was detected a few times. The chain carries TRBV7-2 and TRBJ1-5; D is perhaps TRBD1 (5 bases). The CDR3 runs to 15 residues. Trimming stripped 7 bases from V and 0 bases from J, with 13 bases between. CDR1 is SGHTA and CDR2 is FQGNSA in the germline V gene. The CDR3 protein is CASMGGGSSNQPQHF. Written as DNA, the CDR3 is TGTGCCAGCATGGGGGGAGGAAGTAGCAATCAGCCCCAGCATTTT.

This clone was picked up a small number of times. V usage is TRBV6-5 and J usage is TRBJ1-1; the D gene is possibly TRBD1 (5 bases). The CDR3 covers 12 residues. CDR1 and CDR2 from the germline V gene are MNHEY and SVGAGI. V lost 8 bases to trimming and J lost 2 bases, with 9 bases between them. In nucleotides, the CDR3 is TGTGCCAGCGGTGACAGTAACACTGAAGCTTTCTTT. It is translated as CASGDSNTEAFF.

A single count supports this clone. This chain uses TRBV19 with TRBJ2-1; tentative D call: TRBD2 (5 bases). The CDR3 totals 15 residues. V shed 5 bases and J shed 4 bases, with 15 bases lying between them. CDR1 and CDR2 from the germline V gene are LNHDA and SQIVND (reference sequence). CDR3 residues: CASSGLEGVYNEQFF. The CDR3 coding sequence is TGTGCCAGTAGTGGGCTAGAGGGAGTGTACAATGAGCAGTTCTTC.

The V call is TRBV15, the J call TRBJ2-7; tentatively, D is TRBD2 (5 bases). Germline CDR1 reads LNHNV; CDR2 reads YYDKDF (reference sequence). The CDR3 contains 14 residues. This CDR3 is CAASRDADSYEQYV. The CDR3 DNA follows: TGTGCCGCCAGCAGAGATGCGGACTCGTACGAGCAGTACGTC.

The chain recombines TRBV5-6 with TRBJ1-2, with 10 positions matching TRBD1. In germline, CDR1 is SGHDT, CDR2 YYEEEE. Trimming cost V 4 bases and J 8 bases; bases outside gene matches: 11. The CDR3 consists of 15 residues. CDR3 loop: CASSPWDRGPGGYTF. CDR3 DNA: TGTGCCAGCAGCCCATGGGACAGGGGACCTGGGGGCTACACCTTC.